This note documents a single T cell receptor beta chain sequence. This specimen belongs to a study of T cell changes during pregnancy in multiple sclerosis. The protocol was immunoSEQ multiplex PCR, while the TCRdb copy is restricted to in-frame clones and leaves out a portion. The table includes tens of thousands of clones, roughly 89% detected once. Germline-derived CDR1 and CDR2 are LNHDA and SQIVND (reference sequence). V lost 9 bases and J 5 bases, leaving 14 bases between the germline ends. This CDR3 spans 14 amino acids. The clonotype comes from a female donor in good health, enrolled as a control in a pregnancy study. Sequencing was performed on peripheral blood, taken in the third trimester of pregnancy. V gene TRBV19 combines with J gene TRBJ1-6; possible D gene TRBD1, 6 bases. The CDR3 DNA is TGTGCCAGCACGAGGACAGATCATAATTCACCCCTCCACTTT. It codes for CASTRTDHNSPLHF. Drawing the rest from reference TRBV19 and TRBJ1-6, the complete variable domain is DGGITQSPKYLFRKEGQNVTLSCEQNLNHDAMYWYRQDPGQGLRLIYYSQIVNDFQKGDIAEGYSVSREKKESFPLTVTSAQKNPTAFYLCASTRTDHNSPLHFGNGTRLTVT.